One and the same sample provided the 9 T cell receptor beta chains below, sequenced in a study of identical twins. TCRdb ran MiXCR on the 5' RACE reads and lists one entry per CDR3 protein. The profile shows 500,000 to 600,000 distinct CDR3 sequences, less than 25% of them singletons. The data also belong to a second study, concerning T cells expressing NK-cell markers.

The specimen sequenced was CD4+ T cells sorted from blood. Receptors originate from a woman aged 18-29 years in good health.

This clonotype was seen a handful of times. The CDR3 reads CSAEVGTDTQYF. The CDR3 bases are TGCAGCGCCGAAGTGGGCACAGATACGCAGTATTTT. V usage is TRBV29-1 and J usage is TRBJ2-3; D gene ambiguous. V dropped 7 bases and J dropped 1 base, with 9 bases sitting between them. The length of the CDR3 is 12 residues. Germline V gene sequence: CDR1 SQVTM, CDR2 ANQGSEA.

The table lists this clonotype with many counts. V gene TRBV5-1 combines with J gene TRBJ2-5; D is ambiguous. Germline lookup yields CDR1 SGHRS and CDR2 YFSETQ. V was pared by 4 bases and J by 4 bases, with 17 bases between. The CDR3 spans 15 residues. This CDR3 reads CASSPKKHMGETQYF. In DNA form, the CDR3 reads TGCGCCAGCAGCCCGAAGAAGCACATGGGAGAGACCCAGTACTTC.

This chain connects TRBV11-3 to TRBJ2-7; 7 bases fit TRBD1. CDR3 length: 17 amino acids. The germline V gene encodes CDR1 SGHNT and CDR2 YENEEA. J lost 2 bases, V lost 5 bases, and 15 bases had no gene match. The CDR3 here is CASSPYNITGTAYEQYF. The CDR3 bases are TGTGCCAGCAGCCCATACAACATAACCGGGACAGCCTACGAGCAGTACTTC. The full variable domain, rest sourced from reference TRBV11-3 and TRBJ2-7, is EAGVVQSPRYKIIEKKQPVAFWCNPISGHNTLYWYLQNLGQGPELLIRYENEEAVDDSQLPKDRFSAERLKGVDSTLKIQPAELGDSAVYLCASSPYNITGTAYEQYFGPGTRLTVT.

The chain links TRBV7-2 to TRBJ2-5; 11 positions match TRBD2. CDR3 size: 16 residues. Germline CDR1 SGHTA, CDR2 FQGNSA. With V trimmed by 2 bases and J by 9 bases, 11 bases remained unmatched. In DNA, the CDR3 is TGTGCCAGCAGCTTAAGTTGGTCGACTAGCGGGGCGGCCCAGTACTTC. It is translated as CASSLSWSTSGAAQYF.

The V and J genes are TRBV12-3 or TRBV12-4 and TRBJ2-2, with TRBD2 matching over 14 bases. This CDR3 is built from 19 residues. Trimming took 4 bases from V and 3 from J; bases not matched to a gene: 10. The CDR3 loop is CASSSTSGGAIRYTGELFF. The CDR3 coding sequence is TGTGCCAGCAGTTCGACTAGCGGGGGGGCGATTCGTTACACCGGGGAGCTGTTTTTT.

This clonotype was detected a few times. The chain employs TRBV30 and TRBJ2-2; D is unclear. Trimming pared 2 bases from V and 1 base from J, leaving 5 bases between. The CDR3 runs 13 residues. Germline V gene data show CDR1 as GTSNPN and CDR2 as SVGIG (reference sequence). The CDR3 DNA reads TGTGCCTGGAGTCTGGAGAACACCGGGGAGCTGTTTTTT. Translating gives CAWSLENTGELFF.

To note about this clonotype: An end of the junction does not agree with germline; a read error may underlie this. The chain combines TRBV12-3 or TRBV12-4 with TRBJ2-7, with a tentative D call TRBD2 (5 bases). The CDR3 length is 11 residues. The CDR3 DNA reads TGTGCCAGCAGATACCGAGGCGACTACCACTTC. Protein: CASRYRGDYHF.

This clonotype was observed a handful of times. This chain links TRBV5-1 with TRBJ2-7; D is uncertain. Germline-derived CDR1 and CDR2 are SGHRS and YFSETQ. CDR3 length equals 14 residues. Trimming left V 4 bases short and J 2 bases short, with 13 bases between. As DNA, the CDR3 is TGCGCCAGCAGCCCCAATCATGGAACCTACGAGCAGTACTTC. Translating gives CASSPNHGTYEQYF.

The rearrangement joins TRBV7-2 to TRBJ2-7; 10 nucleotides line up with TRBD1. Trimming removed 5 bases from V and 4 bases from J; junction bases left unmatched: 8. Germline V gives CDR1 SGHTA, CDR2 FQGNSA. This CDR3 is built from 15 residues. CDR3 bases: TGTGCCAGCAGCATCCGGACAGGGGGGAAGTACGAGCAGTACTTC. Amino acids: CASSIRTGGKYEQYF.